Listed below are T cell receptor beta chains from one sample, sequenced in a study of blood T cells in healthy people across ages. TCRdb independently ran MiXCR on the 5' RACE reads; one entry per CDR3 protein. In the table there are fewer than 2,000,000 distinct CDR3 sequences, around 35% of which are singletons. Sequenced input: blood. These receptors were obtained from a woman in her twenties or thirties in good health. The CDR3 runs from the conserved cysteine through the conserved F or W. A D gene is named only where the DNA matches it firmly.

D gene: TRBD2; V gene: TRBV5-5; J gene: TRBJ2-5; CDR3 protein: CASKGGGVETQYF
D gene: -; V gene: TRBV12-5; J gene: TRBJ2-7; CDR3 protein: CAPGAGRTYEQYF
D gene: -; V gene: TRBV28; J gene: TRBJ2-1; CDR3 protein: CASRDRDVDERFF
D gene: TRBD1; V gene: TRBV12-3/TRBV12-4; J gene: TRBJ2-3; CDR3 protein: CASSLEGASTDAQYF
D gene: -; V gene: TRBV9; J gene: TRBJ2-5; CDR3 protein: CASSGSGFQETQYF
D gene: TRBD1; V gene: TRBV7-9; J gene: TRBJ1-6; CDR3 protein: CASSSKQGSSYNSPLHF
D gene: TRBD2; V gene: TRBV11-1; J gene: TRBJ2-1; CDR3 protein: CASSPGLAEEQFF
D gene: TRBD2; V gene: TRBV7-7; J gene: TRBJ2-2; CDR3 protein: CASSSTSENTGELFF
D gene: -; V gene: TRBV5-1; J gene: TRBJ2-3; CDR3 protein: CASSFGRYTDTQYF
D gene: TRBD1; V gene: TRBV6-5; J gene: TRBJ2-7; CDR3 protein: CASSSRTGVQQYF
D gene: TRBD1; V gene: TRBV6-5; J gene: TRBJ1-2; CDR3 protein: CAGSNDRGYGYTF
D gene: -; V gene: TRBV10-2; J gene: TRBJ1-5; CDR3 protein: CATVDTNNQPQHF
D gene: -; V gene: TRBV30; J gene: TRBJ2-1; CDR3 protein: CAWSLGGEQFF
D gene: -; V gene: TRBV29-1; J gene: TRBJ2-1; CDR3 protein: CSGGGGGSYNEQFF
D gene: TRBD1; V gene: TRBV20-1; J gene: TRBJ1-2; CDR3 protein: CSAESERQGNYGYTF
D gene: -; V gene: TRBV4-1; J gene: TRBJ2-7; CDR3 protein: CASSQEETIEKTRYF
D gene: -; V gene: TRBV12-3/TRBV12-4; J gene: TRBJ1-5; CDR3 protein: CASSLTSSNQPQHF
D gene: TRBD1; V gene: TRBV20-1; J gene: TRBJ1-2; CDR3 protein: CSARDPTTGLGGYTF
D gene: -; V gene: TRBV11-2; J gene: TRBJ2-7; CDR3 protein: CASSLDNFYEQYF
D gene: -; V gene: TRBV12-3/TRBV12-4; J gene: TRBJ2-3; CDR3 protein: CASSLGRAFTDTQYF
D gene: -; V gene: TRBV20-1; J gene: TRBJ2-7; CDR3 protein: CSASLLYRSYEQYF
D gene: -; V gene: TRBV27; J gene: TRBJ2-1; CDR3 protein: CASTGHLYNEQFF
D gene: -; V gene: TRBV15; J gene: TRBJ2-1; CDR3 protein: CATSRDNREQFF
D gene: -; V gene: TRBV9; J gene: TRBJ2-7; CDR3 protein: CASSARQSPDEQYF
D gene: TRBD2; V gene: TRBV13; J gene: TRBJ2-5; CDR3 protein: CASSLREAEETQYF
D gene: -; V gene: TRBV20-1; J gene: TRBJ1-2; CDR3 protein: CSAGYRASYGYTF
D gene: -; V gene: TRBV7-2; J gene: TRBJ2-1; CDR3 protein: CASSLVGSNGEQFF
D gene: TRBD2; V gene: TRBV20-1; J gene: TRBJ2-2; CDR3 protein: CSARPGLAAGELFF
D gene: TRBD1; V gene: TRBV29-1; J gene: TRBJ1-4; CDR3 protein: CSVLLGTGGLTTNEKLFF
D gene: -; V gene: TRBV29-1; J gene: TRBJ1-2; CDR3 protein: CSVSRQVYGYTF
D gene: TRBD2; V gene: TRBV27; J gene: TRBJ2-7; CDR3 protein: CASRKLAGANEQYF
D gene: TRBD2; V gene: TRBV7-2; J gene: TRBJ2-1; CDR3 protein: CASSYRGDNEQFF
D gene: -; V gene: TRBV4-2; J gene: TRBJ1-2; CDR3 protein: CASSQEKGEAYGYTF
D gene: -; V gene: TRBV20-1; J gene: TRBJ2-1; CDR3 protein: CSAAGTGRDEQFF
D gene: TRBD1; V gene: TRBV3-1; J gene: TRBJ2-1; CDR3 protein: CASTGDRNNEQFF
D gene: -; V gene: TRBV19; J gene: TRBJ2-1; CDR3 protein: CASSINQGFSYNEQFF
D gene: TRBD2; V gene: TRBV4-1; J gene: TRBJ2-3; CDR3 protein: CASSPMIGTSGRTDTQYF
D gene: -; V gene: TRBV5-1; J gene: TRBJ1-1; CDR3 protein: CASRSPTVNTEAFF
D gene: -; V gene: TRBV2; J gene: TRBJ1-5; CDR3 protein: CASSEGNRVNQPQHF
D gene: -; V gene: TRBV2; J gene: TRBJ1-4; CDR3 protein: CASSDGQGWNEKLFF
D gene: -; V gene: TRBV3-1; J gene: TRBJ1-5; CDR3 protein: CASSHNSNQPQHF
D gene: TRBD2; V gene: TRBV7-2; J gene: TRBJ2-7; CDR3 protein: CASSLDWGGPGNEQYF
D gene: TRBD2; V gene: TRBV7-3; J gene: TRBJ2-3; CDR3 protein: CASSLTGGIRTDAQYF
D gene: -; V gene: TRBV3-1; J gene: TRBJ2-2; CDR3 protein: CASGQRGGTNTGELFF
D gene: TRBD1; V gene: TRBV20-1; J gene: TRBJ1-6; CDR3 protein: CSASPIGTENSPLHF